The 14 T cell receptor beta chains given below trace back to one sample, sequenced in a study of regulatory T cells in long-lasting Graves disease. Combining iRepertoire HTBI primers with Arm-PCR of CDR3 regions, the authors built TCR beta libraries. TCRdb fed the multiplex PCR reads into MiXCR, producing one record per CDR3 protein. The data hold about 240,000 distinct CDR3 sequences, with roughly a fifth observed a single time. Time point specified: newly diagnosed GD, antithyroid drugs for less than 3 months. From RNA extracted from PBMCs, the TCR library was made. This specimen consisted of peripheral blood mononuclear cells (PBMCs), obtained at new diagnosis, from a patient treated with antithyroid drugs. The receptors derive from a female donor with Graves disease.

There are many counts of this clonotype. The chain recombines TRBV20-1 with TRBJ2-7, with a tentative D call TRBD1 (6 bases). The CDR3 totals 11 residues. Looked up from germline, CDR1 is DFQATT and CDR2 is SNEGSKA (reference sequence). Trimming removed 6 bases at V and 3 bases at J, with 9 bases between. The CDR3 DNA is TGCAGTGCCCGGGACAACTACGAGCAGTACTTC. As protein: CSARDNYEQYF.

A remark on this clonotype: With a far larger clone one base away, a read error is the likely cause. The chain carries TRBV6-1 and TRBJ2-7; 9 bases align to TRBD2. Germline V gene data show CDR1 as MNHNS and CDR2 as SASEGT. The V and J ends lost 8 bases and 4 bases, in that order; junction bases with no gene match: 12. There are 15 residues in the CDR3. CDR3 nucleotides: TGTGCCAGCGTGGGGCCGCGACTAGCGGAATACGAGCAGTACTTC. It specifies CASVGPRLAEYEQYF.

This clonotype was found many times. The chain carries TRBV30 and TRBJ2-1, with 8 nucleotides matching TRBD2. Germline V lookup: CDR1 GTSNPN, CDR2 SVGIG (reference sequence). CDR3 size: 14 residues. Trimming took 2 bases from V and 4 from J; bases not matched to a gene: 4. The CDR3 DNA reads as TGTGCCTGGAGTAGGGGACTAGGGTACAATGAGCAGTTCTTC. This codes for CAWSRGLGYNEQFF.

This clonotype was recorded many times. The chain combines TRBV2 with TRBJ2-1; D is unclear. From germline, CDR1 is SNHLY and CDR2 FYNNEI. V was clipped by 6 bases and J by 8 bases, with 14 bases between them. This CDR3 spans 13 amino acids. In DNA form, the CDR3 reads TGTGCCAGCAGCCCCACCTGGTTACATGAGCAGTTCTTC. This codes for CASSPTWLHEQFF.

This clonotype showed up many times. The chain combines TRBV5-6 with TRBJ1-2; 8 positions agree with TRBD1. The germline V gene has CDR1 SGHDT and CDR2 YYEEEE. The length of the CDR3 is 15 residues. With V trimmed by 5 bases and J by 3 bases, 9 bases remained unmatched. CDR3 in DNA: TGTGCCAGCAGTTTGACCGGGACAGGACACTATGGCTACACCTTC. It encodes CASSLTGTGHYGYTF.

As regards this clonotype: Just one base apart from a much larger clone, this may be a read error. This chain joins TRBV2 and TRBJ2-2; 9 positions match TRBD1. The V gene's germline CDR1 is SNHLY and CDR2 FYNNEI. This CDR3 region has 18 residues. The CDR3 sequence is CASSRSLGQGLNTGGLFF. The CDR3 nucleotides are TGTGCCAGCAGCCGAAGCCTGGGACAGGGATTGAACACCGGGGGGCTGTTTTTT.

In this sample, this clonotype turned up many times. This chain joins TRBV20-1 and TRBJ2-2; 11 bases agree with TRBD2. The CDR3 spans 16 residues. Germline loops: CDR1 DFQATT, CDR2 SNEGSKA (reference sequence). Trimming cost V 0 bases and J 1 base; bases outside gene matches: 1. CDR3 in amino acids: CSARDLAGGNTGELFF. The CDR3 DNA reads as TGCAGTGCTAGAGACCTAGCGGGAGGGAACACCGGGGAGCTGTTTTTT.

The sample holds many counts of this clonotype. The gene calls are TRBV20-1 and TRBJ2-2; D gene ambiguous. The CDR3 consists of 13 residues. Germline loops: CDR1 DFQATT, CDR2 SNEGSKA (reference sequence). The ends were cut back, 3 bases at V and 3 bases at J, with 8 bases in the middle. CDR3 in amino acids: CSASVTDTGELFF. The DNA for the CDR3 is TGCAGTGCTAGTGTAACAGACACCGGGGAGCTGTTTTTT.

This clonotype was observed a few times. A far larger clone is off by one base, so a read error is likely. Because it lacks the conserved phenylalanine or tryptophan at the end, this CDR3 is likely a read error. The rearrangement links TRBV7-3 to TRBJ2-1, with 7 positions matching TRBD2. J lost 0 bases, V lost 6 bases, and 8 bases had no gene match. Germline V gene sequence: CDR1 SGHTA, CDR2 FQGTGA. The CDR3 is made up of 16 amino acids. The CDR3 loop reads CASSSLLAASYNEQFL. DNA of the CDR3: TGTGCCAGCAGTTCACTTCTAGCGGCCTCCTACAATGAGCAGTTCCTC.

V usage is TRBV19 and J usage is TRBJ2-2, with TRBD1 as a possible D gene (5 bases). V was cut by 3 bases and J by 4 bases, with 12 bases left in between. This CDR3 is built from 15 residues. The germline V gene encodes CDR1 LNHDA and CDR2 SQIVND (reference sequence). The CDR3 nucleotides are TGTGCCAGTAGTATCAGGGCAGGATTCACCGGGGAGCTGTTTTTT. It yields the protein CASSIRAGFTGELFF.

V and J are TRBV11-2 and TRBJ2-2; 12 bases are a match to TRBD2. Losses at the gene ends were 3 bases for V and 4 bases for J; bases not matched to a gene: 15. From germline, CDR1 is SGHAT and CDR2 FQNNGV. The length of the CDR3 is 20 residues. The CDR3 loop reads CASSLVGGVGLAGTTGELFF. The CDR3 DNA follows: TGTGCCAGCAGCTTGGTCGGAGGGGTTGGACTAGCGGGAACCACCGGGGAGCTGTTTTTT.

This clonotype was found a few times. J is TRBJ2-3 and V is TRBV5-4; 12 bases map to TRBD2. This CDR3 contains 17 residues. Trimming removed 1 base from V and 1 base from J; junction bases left unmatched: 4. CDR1 SGHNT and CDR2 YYREEE come from the germline V gene (reference sequence). The CDR3 region has the DNA TGTGCCAGCAGCTTGAAGCTAGCGGGAGGGGGCACAGATACGCAGTATTTT. Amino acids: CASSLKLAGGGTDTQYF.

The CDR3 DNA follows: TGTGCCAGCAGCTTAGCGCGGGGATCGGCATACGAGCAGTACTTC. The encoded protein is CASSLARGSAYEQYF. The chain joins TRBV7-2 to TRBJ2-7, with D perhaps matching TRBD2 (6 bases). There are 15 residues in the CDR3. Deletions cut 0 bases from V and 4 bases from J, with 13 bases between. Germline V gene lookup returns CDR1 SGHTA and CDR2 FQGNSA. The full variable domain, with the rest looked up from reference TRBV7-2 and TRBJ2-7, is GAGVSQSPSNKVTEKGKDVELRCDPISGHTALYWYRQSLGQGLEFLIYFQGNSAPDKSGLPSDRFSAERTGGSVSTLTIQRTQQEDSAVYLCASSLARGSAYEQYFGPGTRLTVT.

This clonotype was recorded many times. The chain combines TRBV20-1 with TRBJ2-2, with D possibly TRBD1 on 6 matching bases. V was clipped by 0 bases and J by 3 bases, with 17 bases between them. The CDR3 has 17 residues. Germline-derived CDR1 and CDR2 are DFQATT and SNEGSKA (reference sequence). The CDR3 DNA reads as TGCAGTGCTAGAGACAAGGACAGCGCCGCCGACACCGGGGAGCTGTTTTTT. Translated, it gives CSARDKDSAADTGELFF.